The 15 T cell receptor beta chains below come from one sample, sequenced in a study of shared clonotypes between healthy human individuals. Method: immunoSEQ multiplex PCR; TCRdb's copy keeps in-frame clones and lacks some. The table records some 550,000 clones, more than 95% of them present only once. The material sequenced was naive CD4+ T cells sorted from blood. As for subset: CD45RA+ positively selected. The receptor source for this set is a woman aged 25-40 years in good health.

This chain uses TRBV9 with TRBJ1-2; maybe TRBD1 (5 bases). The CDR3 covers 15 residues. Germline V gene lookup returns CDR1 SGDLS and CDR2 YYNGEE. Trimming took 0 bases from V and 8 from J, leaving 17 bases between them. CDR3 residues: CASSVDSRVFTGYTF. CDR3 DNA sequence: TGTGCCAGCAGCGTAGATTCCAGGGTCTTTACCGGCTACACCTTC.

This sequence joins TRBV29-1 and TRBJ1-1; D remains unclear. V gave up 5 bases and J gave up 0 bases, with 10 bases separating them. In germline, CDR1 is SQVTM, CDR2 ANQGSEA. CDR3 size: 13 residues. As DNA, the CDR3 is TGCAGCGTTTGCAGGAGGATGAACACTGAAGCTTTCTTT. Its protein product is CSVCRRMNTEAFF.

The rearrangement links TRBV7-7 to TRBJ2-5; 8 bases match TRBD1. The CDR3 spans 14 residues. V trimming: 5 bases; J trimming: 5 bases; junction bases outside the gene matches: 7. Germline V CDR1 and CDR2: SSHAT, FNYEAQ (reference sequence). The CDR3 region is CASSLGTGGETQYF. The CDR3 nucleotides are TGTGCCAGCAGCCTCGGGACAGGCGGGGAGACCCAGTACTTC.

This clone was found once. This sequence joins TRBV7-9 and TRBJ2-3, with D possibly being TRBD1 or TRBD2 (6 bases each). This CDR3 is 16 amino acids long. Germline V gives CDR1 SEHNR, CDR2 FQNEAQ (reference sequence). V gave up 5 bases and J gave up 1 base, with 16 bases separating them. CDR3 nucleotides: TGTGCCAGCAGCCTACGGGGGCTAGCGCGCACAGATACGCAGTATTTT. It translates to CASSLRGLARTDTQYF.

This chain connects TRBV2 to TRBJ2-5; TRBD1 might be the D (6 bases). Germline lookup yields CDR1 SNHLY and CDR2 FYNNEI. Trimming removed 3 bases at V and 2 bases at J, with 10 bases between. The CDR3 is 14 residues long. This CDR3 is CASSDLGGQETQYF. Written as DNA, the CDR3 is TGTGCCAGCAGTGATTTAGGGGGACAAGAGACCCAGTACTTC.

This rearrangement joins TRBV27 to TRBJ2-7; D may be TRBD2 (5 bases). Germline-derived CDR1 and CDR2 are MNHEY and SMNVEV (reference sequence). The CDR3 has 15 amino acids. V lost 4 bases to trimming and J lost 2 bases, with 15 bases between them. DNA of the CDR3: TGTGCCAGCAGTTCCTGGGTGGGGAGAACCTACGAGCAGTACTTC. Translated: CASSSWVGRTYEQYF.

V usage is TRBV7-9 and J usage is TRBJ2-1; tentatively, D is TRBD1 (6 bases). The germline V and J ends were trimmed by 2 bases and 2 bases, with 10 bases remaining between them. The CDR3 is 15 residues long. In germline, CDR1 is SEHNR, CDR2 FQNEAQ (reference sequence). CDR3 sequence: CASSLQGTTYNEQFF. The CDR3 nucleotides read TGTGCCAGCAGCTTACAAGGGACAACCTACAATGAGCAGTTCTTC.

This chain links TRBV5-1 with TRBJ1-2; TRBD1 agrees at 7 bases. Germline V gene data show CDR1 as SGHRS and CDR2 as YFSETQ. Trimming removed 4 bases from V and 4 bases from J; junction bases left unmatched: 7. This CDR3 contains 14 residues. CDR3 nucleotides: TGCGCCAGCAGCACCCGGCGGGACAGCTATGGCTACACCTTC. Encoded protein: CASSTRRDSYGYTF.

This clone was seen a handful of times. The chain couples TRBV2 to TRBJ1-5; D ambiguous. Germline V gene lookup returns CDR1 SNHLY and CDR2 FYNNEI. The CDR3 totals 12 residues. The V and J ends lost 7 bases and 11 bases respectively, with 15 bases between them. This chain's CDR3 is CASNSGPEAQHF. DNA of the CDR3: TGTGCCAGCAATAGTGGACCAGAGGCCCAGCATTTT. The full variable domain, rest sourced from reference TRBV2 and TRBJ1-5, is EPEVTQTPSHQVTQMGQEVILRCVPISNHLYFYWYRQILGQKVEFLVSFYNNEISEKSEIFDDQFSVERPDGSNFTLKIRSTKLEDSAMYFCASNSGPEAQHFGDGTRLSIL.

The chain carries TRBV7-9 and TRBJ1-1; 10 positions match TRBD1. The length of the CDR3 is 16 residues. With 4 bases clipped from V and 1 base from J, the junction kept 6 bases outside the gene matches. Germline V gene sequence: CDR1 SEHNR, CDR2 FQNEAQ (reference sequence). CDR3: CASSSPTGGANTEAFF. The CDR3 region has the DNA TGTGCCAGCAGCTCCCCGACAGGGGGCGCGAACACTGAAGCTTTCTTT.

The CDR3 reads CASSSGDYGYTF. CDR3 nucleotide sequence: TGCGCCAGCAGTTCCGGGGACTATGGCTACACCTTC. The rearrangement uses TRBV10-2 and TRBJ1-2; D not certain. This CDR3 contains 12 residues. The V and J ends lost 5 bases and 3 bases respectively, with 7 bases between them. Germline V CDR1 and CDR2: WSHSY, SAAADI.

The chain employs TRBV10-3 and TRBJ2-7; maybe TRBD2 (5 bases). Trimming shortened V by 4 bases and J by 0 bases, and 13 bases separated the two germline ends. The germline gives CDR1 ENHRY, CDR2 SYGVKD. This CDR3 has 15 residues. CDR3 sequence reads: CAISGGDYSSYEQYF. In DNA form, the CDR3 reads TGTGCCATCAGTGGTGGTGACTACAGCTCCTACGAGCAGTACTTC.

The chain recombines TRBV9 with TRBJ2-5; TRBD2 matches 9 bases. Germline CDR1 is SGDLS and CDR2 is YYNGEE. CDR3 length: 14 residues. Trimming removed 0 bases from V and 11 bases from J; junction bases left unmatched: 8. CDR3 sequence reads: CASSVDLAGAEQYF. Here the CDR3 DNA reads TGTGCCAGCAGCGTAGATTTAGCGGGAGCTGAGCAGTACTTC.

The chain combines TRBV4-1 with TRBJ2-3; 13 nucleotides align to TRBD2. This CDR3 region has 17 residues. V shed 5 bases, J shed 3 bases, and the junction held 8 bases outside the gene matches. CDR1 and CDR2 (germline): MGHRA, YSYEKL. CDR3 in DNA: TGCGCCAGCAGCGCCCCTACTAGCGGGAGGGAGACAGATACGCAGTATTTT. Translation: CASSAPTSGRETDTQYF.

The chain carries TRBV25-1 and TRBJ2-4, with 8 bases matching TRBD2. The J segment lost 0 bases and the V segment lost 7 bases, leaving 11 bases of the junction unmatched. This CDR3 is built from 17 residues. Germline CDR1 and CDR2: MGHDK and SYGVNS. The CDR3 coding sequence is TGTGCCAGCATGCCGGGAGGGGGGGCCCTAGCCAAAAACATTCAGTACTTC. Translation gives CASMPGGGALAKNIQYF.